These 17 T cell receptor beta chains share one sample of origin, sequenced in a study of blood T cell repertoires in COVID-19. This table comes from immunoSEQ multiplex PCR, and its TCRdb copy is limited to in-frame clones, with some not included. The data show a few hundred thousand clones, 75% to 90% seen once. Sample: PBMCs or T cells enriched from blood (not recorded which). These receptors all come from a young man who had recovered from COVID-19.

The genes are TRBV7-9 and TRBJ1-5; possibly TRBD1 for D (5 bases). Germline V gene data show CDR1 as SEHNR and CDR2 as FQNEAQ (reference sequence). V lost 1 base, J lost 0 bases, and 13 bases lay in between. CDR3 length: 17 amino acids. CDR3 protein: CASSLGAGGYSNQPQHF. The CDR3 DNA reads TGTGCCAGCAGCTTAGGTGCCGGGGGGTATAGCAATCAGCCCCAGCATTTT.

The chain is built from TRBV29-1 and TRBJ1-4; D is perhaps TRBD1 (6 bases). The CDR3 extends over 12 amino acids. The V gene lost 3 bases and the J gene lost 8 bases, with 10 bases spanning the gap. CDR1 and CDR2 from the germline V gene are SQVTM and ANQGSEA. CDR3 DNA sequence: TGCAGCGTTGACCAGGGGTCGGAAAAACTGTTTTTT. Amino acid sequence: CSVDQGSEKLFF.

V and J are TRBV5-6 and TRBJ2-4; 7 nucleotides line up with TRBD1. The CDR3 sequence is 12 residues long. Germline V gene sequence: CDR1 SGHDT, CDR2 YYEEEE. The trim removed 2 bases at V and 14 bases at J, leaving 7 bases unmatched. In DNA form, the CDR3 reads TGTGCCAGCAGCTTCATCGCCGACAGGGAGTACTTC. Translated: CASSFIADREYF.

This rearrangement joins TRBV5-1 to TRBJ1-2; 7 nucleotides match TRBD1. This CDR3 spans 15 amino acids. After removal of 4 bases from V and 6 bases from J, the junction contained 12 bases not matched to a gene. Germline loops: CDR1 SGHRS, CDR2 YFSETQ. The CDR3 sequence is CASSPGVGGSDGYTF. In DNA form, the CDR3 reads TGCGCCAGCAGCCCCGGGGTAGGGGGCAGCGATGGCTACACCTTC.

The rearrangement uses TRBV25-1 and TRBJ2-1; tentatively, D is TRBD2 (6 bases). Germline CDR1 reads MGHDK; CDR2 reads SYGVNS. This CDR3 is 14 amino acids long. The V end was cut by 2 bases, the J end by 6 bases, with 11 bases between. For the CDR3, the DNA is TGTGCCAGCAGTGAAGGAGGAGGGTTCAATGAGCAGTTCTTC. This encodes CASSEGGGFNEQFF.

This chain joins TRBV19 and TRBJ2-1, with a possible D match to TRBD1 (6 bases). Per germline, CDR1 LNHDA and CDR2 SQIVND (reference sequence). V lost 4 bases to trimming and J lost 2 bases, with 15 bases between them. CDR3 size: 16 residues. This CDR3 reads CASSTRRTGPYNEQFF. The CDR3 coding sequence is TGTGCCAGTAGTACGAGAAGAACAGGGCCCTACAATGAGCAGTTCTTC.

The chain is built from TRBV11-3 and TRBJ2-1; 7 bases fit TRBD1. V gave up 3 bases and J gave up 8 bases; unmatched junction bases: 4. CDR3 length: 13 residues. Germline CDR1 reads SGHNT; CDR2 reads YENEEA. The CDR3 nucleotides read TGTGCCAGCAGCTTCACAGGGGTCGATGAGCAGTTCTTC. Translation gives CASSFTGVDEQFF. Complete variable domain (other parts from reference TRBV11-3 and TRBJ2-1): EAGVVQSPRYKIIEKKQPVAFWCNPISGHNTLYWYLQNLGQGPELLIRYENEEAVDDSQLPKDRFSAERLKGVDSTLKIQPAELGDSAVYLCASSFTGVDEQFFGPGTRLTVL.

The gene calls are TRBV11-3 and TRBJ2-1, with 10 bases fitting TRBD1. Trimming at V came to 4 bases and at J to 5 bases, leaving 5 bases not matched to a gene. In germline, CDR1 is SGHNT, CDR2 YENEEA. CDR3 length equals 15 residues. In DNA form, the CDR3 reads TGTGCCAGCAGCTACTCGGGACAGGGGCACAATGAGCAGTTCTTC. This gives the protein CASSYSGQGHNEQFF.

The CDR3 loop reads CASSLLWYRGGNEQFF. In DNA, the CDR3 is TGTGCCAGCAGCTTGCTTTGGTACAGGGGAGGCAATGAGCAGTTCTTC. V and J are TRBV5-6 and TRBJ2-1; TRBD1 is a possible D gene (7 bases). The CDR3 has 16 residues. Germline V gene sequence: CDR1 SGHDT, CDR2 YYEEEE. V was clipped by 1 base and J by 6 bases, with 17 bases between them.

V gene TRBV5-8 combines with J gene TRBJ2-4; maybe TRBD2 (5 bases). Germline V lookup: CDR1 SGHTS, CDR2 YDEGEE. V lost 4 bases and J 1 base, leaving 21 bases between the germline ends. This CDR3 contains 18 residues. CDR3 loop: CASSVPKTREWAKNIQYF. CDR3 nucleotide sequence: TGTGCCAGCAGCGTCCCGAAGACTCGGGAATGGGCCAAAAACATTCAGTACTTC.

This chain joins TRBV11-2 and TRBJ2-3, with D possibly being TRBD2 (6 bases). This CDR3 is 15 amino acids long. Trimming shortened V by 5 bases and J by 8 bases, and 20 bases separated the two germline ends. The germline V gene has CDR1 SGHAT and CDR2 FQNNGV. The chain's CDR3 is CASSTRSGLTGTQYF. For the CDR3, the DNA is TGTGCCAGCAGCACTCGATCGGGACTTACTGGTACGCAGTATTTT.

The V call is TRBV30, the J call TRBJ1-1; TRBD1 aligns across 8 bases. This CDR3 is 15 amino acids long. V trimming: 4 bases; J trimming: 1 base; junction bases outside the gene matches: 8. CDR1 GTSNPN and CDR2 SVGIG come from the germline V gene (reference sequence). In nucleotides, the CDR3 is TGTGCCTGGAATCCGGGACAGGCGTCGAACACTGAAGCTTTCTTT. This sequence encodes CAWNPGQASNTEAFF.

The chain carries TRBV7-9 and TRBJ1-1; weak D call: TRBD1 (5 bases). V lost 1 base, J lost 4 bases, and 13 bases lay in between. This CDR3 has 15 amino acids. Per the germline V gene, CDR1 is SEHNR and CDR2 is FQNEAQ (reference sequence). In nucleotides, the CDR3 is TGTGCCAGCAGCTTAGGTTGGAGCGGGGGCACTGAAGCTTTCTTT. Amino acid sequence: CASSLGWSGGTEAFF.

V usage is TRBV29-1 and J usage is TRBJ1-2; D is perhaps TRBD1 (6 bases). V was trimmed by 5 bases and J by 3 bases, leaving 10 bases between them. CDR1 and CDR2 from the germline V gene are SQVTM and ANQGSEA. The CDR3 length is 12 residues. The CDR3 here is CSVMDRDYGYTF. CDR3 sequence (DNA): TGCAGCGTTATGGACAGAGACTATGGCTACACCTTC. The variable domain in full, with the rest retrieved from reference TRBV29-1 and TRBJ1-2, is SAVISQKPSRDICQRGTSLTIQCQVDSQVTMMFWYRQQPGQSLTLIATANQGSEATYESGFVIDKFPISRPNLTFSTLTVSNMSPEDSSIYLCSVMDRDYGYTFGSGTRLTVV.

The chain combines TRBV10-2 with TRBJ1-1, with TRBD1 as a possible D gene (5 bases). Trimming left V 1 base short and J 5 bases short, with 17 bases between. The CDR3 totals 16 residues. Germline V lookup: CDR1 WSHSY, CDR2 SAAADI. The CDR3 protein is CASSELGGKGGTEAFF. CDR3 DNA sequence: TGCGCCAGCAGTGAGTTGGGGGGAAAGGGAGGAACTGAAGCTTTCTTT.

The rearrangement uses TRBV6-4 and TRBJ2-7; 7 bases are a match to TRBD2. V shed 6 bases and J 6 bases; nucleotides not matched to a gene: 11. The CDR3 consists of 14 residues. Per germline, CDR1 MRHNA and CDR2 SNTAGT. CDR3 protein: CASSPGTTGGEQYF. In DNA form, the CDR3 reads TGTGCCAGCAGCCCGGGGACTACCGGGGGCGAGCAGTACTTC.

The rearrangement uses TRBV18 and TRBJ2-7; 12 bases are shared with TRBD1. V lost 3 bases to trimming and J lost 6 bases; unmatched junction nucleotides: 9. In germline, CDR1 is KGHSH, CDR2 LQKENI. CDR3 length: 16 amino acids. The CDR3 DNA reads as TGTGCCAGCTCACCTTTCGTCGGGACAGGGGGCGTCGAGCAGTACTTC. Amino acid sequence: CASSPFVGTGGVEQYF.